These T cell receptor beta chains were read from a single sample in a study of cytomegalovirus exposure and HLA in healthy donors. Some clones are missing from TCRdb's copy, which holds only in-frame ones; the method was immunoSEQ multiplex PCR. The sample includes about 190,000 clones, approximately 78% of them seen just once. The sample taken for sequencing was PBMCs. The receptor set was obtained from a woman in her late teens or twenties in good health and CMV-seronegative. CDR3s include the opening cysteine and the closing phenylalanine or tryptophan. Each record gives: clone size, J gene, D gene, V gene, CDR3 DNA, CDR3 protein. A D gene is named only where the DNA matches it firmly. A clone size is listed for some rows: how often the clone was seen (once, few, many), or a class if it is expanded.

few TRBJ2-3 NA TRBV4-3 TGCGCCAGCAGCCAAGAAATAGTGGGGCAAGTGGGCACAGATACGCAGTATTTT CASSQEIVGQVGTDTQYF
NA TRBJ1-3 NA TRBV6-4 TGTGCCAGCAGTGAACTCGACAGCGCATACACCATATATTTT CASSELDSAYTIYF
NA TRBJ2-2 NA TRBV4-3 TGCGCCAGCAGCCAAACTAGCCCCGGGGAGCTGTTTTTT CASSQTSPGELFF
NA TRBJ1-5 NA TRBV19 TGTGCCAGTAGTATCCAGTCGGGAGGGGGCAATCAGCCCCAGCATTTT CASSIQSGGGNQPQHF
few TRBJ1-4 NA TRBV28 TGTGCCAGCAGGACAGGCAATGAAAAACTGTTTTTT CASRTGNEKLFF
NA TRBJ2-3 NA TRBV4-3 TGCGCCAGCAGCCAAGATTTCGGGTCCGCCACAGATACGCAGTATTTT CASSQDFGSATDTQYF
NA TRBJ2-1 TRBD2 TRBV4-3 TGCGCCAGCAGCCAAGATCTGACTAGCGGGAGGGCCATGAGCTCCTACAATGAGCAGTTCTTC CASSQDLTSGRAMSSYNEQFF
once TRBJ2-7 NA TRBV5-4 TGTGCCAGCAGCCGGGCCGCAGGCAGCGGCAGAGATCTTCCCTACGAGCAGTACTTC CASSRAAGSGRDLPYEQYF
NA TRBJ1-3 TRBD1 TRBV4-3 TGCGCCAGCAGCCCGCACAGGGGCGCTGGAAACACCATATATTTT CASSPHRGAGNTIYF
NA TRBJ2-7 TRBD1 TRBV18 TGTGCCAGCTCCCCCAGGGACAGGTCCTACGAGCAGTACTTC CASSPRDRSYEQYF
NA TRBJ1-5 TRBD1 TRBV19 TGTGCCAGTAGTATAGTAGGGACAGGGGTGGGCAATCAGCCCCAGCATTTT CASSIVGTGVGNQPQHF
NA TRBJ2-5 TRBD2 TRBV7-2 TGTGCCAGCAGCCCAATAGCGGGAGGGCCAGAGGAGACCCAGTACTTC CASSPIAGGPEETQYF
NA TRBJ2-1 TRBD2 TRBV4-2 TGTGCCAGCAGCCAAGAATGGACTAGCGGTTACAATGAGCAGTTCTTC CASSQEWTSGYNEQFF
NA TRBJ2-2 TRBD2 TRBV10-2 TGCGCCAGCAGTCTAGCGGGAAGGGCTGGGGAGCTGTTTTTT CASSLAGRAGELFF